This TCR beta chain derives from a study of T-cell memory formation after mild COVID-19. For the study at large: Largely donor-specific sequence clusters came from a couple of donors. Overall study results and limits: Second-wave clones peaking on day 37 lacked confirmed SARS-CoV-2 specificity. Clones which contracted sat mainly in CM and EM if CD4+, and in EMRA if CD8+. That cross-reactive memory joined was suggested by some responding clones appearing in pre-infection memory.

TCRdb fed the 5' RACE reads into MiXCR, producing one record per CDR3 protein. This sample has around 300,000 distinct CDR3 sequences; around 8% occur once, and the top ten carry approximately 22%. This clonotype was recorded at least ten times. The antigen remains undetermined. From germline, CDR1 is MNHEY and CDR2 SMNVEV (reference sequence). V was pared by 7 bases and J by 3 bases, with 7 bases of the junction left unmatched. The CDR3 consists of 15 residues. The source is a man between 18 and 29 years old who had mild COVID-19 (a few samples of this study predate the infection). Cell type and time point are not known. V gene TRBV27 combines with J gene TRBJ2-1; 9 bases match TRBD1. The sample taken for sequencing was PBMCs or a T cell subset sorted from them (not recorded which). This CDR3 is CASTPRDRVYNEQFF. The CDR3 bases are TGTGCCAGCACCCCTCGGGACAGGGTCTACAATGAGCAGTTCTTC.